These T cell receptor beta chains were read from a single sample in a study of graft-versus-host responses after intestinal transplantation. This table comes from immunoSEQ multiplex PCR, and its TCRdb copy is limited to in-frame clones, with some not included. The data show tens of thousands of clones, approximately 94% seen once. No antigen has been identified for these receptors. Here the sequenced sample was unstimulated CD8+ T cells sorted from spleen or lymph node cells, taken before intestinal transplant. Receptors originate from a human donor who received an intestinal transplant. Each CDR3 is given with its conserved first and last residue. The D gene is left open where the match is weak. Size is stated for part of the rows, as once, few or many counts, or as a class when the clone is expanded.

>TRBV7-8|TRBJ2-3|-|TRBD2
CASSSKRGGWSDTQYF
TGTGCCAGCAGCTCGAAGCGGGGGGGCTGGTCAGATACGCAGTATTTT
>TRBV7-9|TRBJ2-1|-|-
CASSSGMGLNEQFF
TGTGCCAGCAGCTCCGGGATGGGCCTTAATGAGCAGTTCTTC
>TRBV18|TRBJ2-3|-|-
CASSPISAADTQYF
TGTGCCAGCTCACCAATTTCGGCGGCAGATACGCAGTATTTT
>TRBV5-4|TRBJ2-3|-|-
CASSPHSTDTQYF
TGTGCCAGCAGCCCCCATTCCACAGATACGCAGTATTTT
>TRBV27|TRBJ2-3|-|TRBD2
CASSFDQRGSTDTQYF
TGTGCCAGCAGTTTTGACCAGCGGGGGAGCACAGATACGCAGTATTTT
>TRBV29-1|TRBJ1-1|once|TRBD1
CSVEGTGGEYTEAFF
TGCAGCGTTGAAGGGACAGGCGGGGAGTACACTGAAGCTTTCTTT
>TRBV27|TRBJ2-7|-|-
CASSDSSYEQYF
TGTGCCAGCAGTGATAGCTCCTACGAGCAGTACTTC
>TRBV7-9|TRBJ2-4|-|-
CASSSGLGEKNIQYF
TGTGCCAGCAGCTCGGGACTGGGGGAAAAAAACATTCAGTACTTC
>TRBV7-9|TRBJ2-7|-|TRBD2
CASSPPISASGGTYEQYF
TGTGCCAGCAGCCCTCCAATCTCGGCTAGCGGGGGGACCTACGAGCAGTACTTC
>TRBV16|TRBJ2-5|-|-
CASSQFEGTGGETQYF
TGTGCCAGCAGCCAATTTGAGGGGACTGGCGGAGAGACCCAGTACTTC
>TRBV30|TRBJ1-1|-|-
CAWSVISLSFGGEAFF
TGTGCCTGGAGTGTTATTTCTCTTTCCTTCGGGGGAGAAGCTTTCTTT
>TRBV6-4|TRBJ1-1|few|-
CASSEVAGANTEAFF
TGTGCCAGCAGTGAGGTGGCAGGGGCGAACACTGAAGCTTTCTTT
>TRBV7-2|TRBJ2-1|once|TRBD2
CASSFYGLAGGPGEQFF
TGTGCCAGCAGCTTCTACGGACTAGCGGGGGGGCCTGGTGAGCAGTTCTTC
>TRBV4-3|TRBJ2-1|-|TRBD1
CASSVGQGYDEQFF
TGCGCCAGCAGCGTAGGACAGGGTTACGATGAGCAGTTCTTC
>TRBV7-6|TRBJ2-5|-|TRBD1
CASSLAFLGTGQETQYF
TGTGCCAGCAGCTTAGCGTTCCTCGGGACAGGGCAAGAGACCCAGTACTTC
>TRBV28|TRBJ1-4|-|TRBD1
CASSVSRDRGLEKLFF
TGTGCCAGCAGTGTCTCCCGGGACAGGGGGCTCGAAAAACTGTTTTTT
>TRBV29-1|TRBJ2-3|-|TRBD1
CSVDVGQGSTDTQYF
TGCAGCGTTGATGTCGGACAGGGAAGCACAGATACGCAGTATTTT
>TRBV9|TRBJ1-2|-|-
CASSLGQSIYGYTF
TGTGCCAGCTCCCTGGGCCAATCAATCTATGGCTACACCTTC
>TRBV19|TRBJ1-1|-|-
CASSSTGPNTEAFF
TGTGCCAGTAGCTCTACAGGACCGAACACTGAAGCTTTCTTT
>TRBV4-3|TRBJ2-2|-|TRBD2
CASSQSGGAGGELFF
TGCGCCAGCAGCCAAAGCGGGGGGGCTGGCGGGGAGCTGTTTTTT
>TRBV7-8|TRBJ2-3|-|-
CASSNRDTTDTQYF
TGTGCCAGCAGCAACCGGGACACCACAGATACGCAGTATTTT
>TRBV5-6|TRBJ2-7|-|TRBD1
CASSEGQTYEQYF
TGTGCCAGCAGCGAGGGACAGACCTACGAGCAGTACTTC
>TRBV11-2|TRBJ2-7|-|-
CASSGTTYEQYF
TGTGCCAGCAGCGGGACAACCTACGAGCAGTACTTC
>TRBV14|TRBJ1-2|few|-
CASSQDSFGQSNYGYTF
TGTGCCAGCAGCCAAGATTCTTTTGGACAGTCAAACTATGGCTACACCTTC
>TRBV19|TRBJ2-2|few|TRBD1
CASSLTGTTGELFF
TGTGCCAGTTCCCTGACAGGGACCACCGGGGAGCTGTTTTTT
>TRBV7-8|TRBJ1-2|-|TRBD1
CASSLRTGNYGYTF
TGTGCCAGCAGCCTAAGGACAGGGAACTATGGCTACACCTTC
>TRBV4-3|TRBJ2-7|once|-
CASSQDTGLAYEQYF
TGCGCCAGCAGCCAAGACACAGGTTTAGCTTACGAGCAGTACTTC
>TRBV13|TRBJ2-7|-|-
CASSLRGVGDEQYF
TGTGCCAGCAGCTTACGCGGGGTAGGTGACGAGCAGTACTTC
>TRBV6-5|TRBJ1-1|-|TRBD1
CASSYSRTGGAEAFF
TGTGCCAGCAGTTACTCCCGGACAGGGGGGGCTGAAGCTTTCTTT
>TRBV9|TRBJ2-1|-|TRBD1
CASSVDGQGLSEQFF
TGTGCCAGCAGCGTAGATGGACAGGGCTTGAGTGAGCAGTTCTTC
>TRBV7-6|TRBJ2-5|-|-
CASSPGGSETQYF
TGTGCCAGCAGCCCGGGGGGCTCGGAGACCCAGTACTTC
>TRBV7-7|TRBJ2-3|-|TRBD2
CASSLSGGPTDTQYF
TGTGCCAGCAGCCTCAGCGGGGGGCCCACAGATACGCAGTATTTT
>TRBV9|TRBJ2-1|-|TRBD2
CASTTSGTSSYNEQFF
TGTGCCAGCACAACTAGCGGGACGAGCTCCTACAATGAGCAGTTCTTC
>TRBV30|TRBJ2-2|-|TRBD1
CAWKGQTGDRELFF
TGTGCCTGGAAAGGTCAGACAGGGGACCGGGAGCTGTTTTTT
>TRBV30|TRBJ2-7|-|-
CAWTDGGLTYEQYF
TGTGCCTGGACCGACGGGGGGCTTACCTACGAGCAGTACTTC
>TRBV16|TRBJ1-1|-|-
CASSPLQGRNTEAFF
TGTGCCAGCAGCCCACTACAGGGCCGGAACACTGAAGCTTTCTTT
>TRBV30|TRBJ1-4|-|TRBD1
CAWTAGQGNEKLFF
TGTGCCTGGACTGCGGGACAGGGTAATGAAAAACTGTTTTTT
>TRBV7-2|TRBJ1-2|-|TRBD1
CASSLDLTGGAGIGYTF
TGTGCCAGCAGCTTAGACCTGACAGGGGGCGCTGGAATTGGCTACACCTTC
>TRBV5-1|TRBJ2-7|-|TRBD2
CASSLVRGVTYEQYF
TGCGCCAGCAGCTTGGTGCGGGGGGTGACGTACGAGCAGTACTTC
>TRBV2|TRBJ2-3|-|TRBD2
CASSEVAGGPDTQYF
TGTGCCAGCAGTGAAGTAGCGGGGGGGCCGGATACGCAGTATTTT
>TRBV27|TRBJ2-7|-|TRBD2
CASSRLGGADEQYF
TGTGCCAGCAGTCGCCTCGGGGGGGCCGACGAGCAGTACTTC
>TRBV21-1|TRBJ1-1|-|-
CASSSNRENTEAFF
TGTGCCAGCAGCAGCAACAGGGAGAACACTGAAGCTTTCTTT
>TRBV7-9|TRBJ2-2|once|-
CASSLNRDNTGELFF
TGTGCCAGCAGCCTGAACAGGGATAACACCGGGGAGCTGTTTTTT
>TRBV13|TRBJ2-7|once|TRBD2
CASSLTSGGRNEQYF
TGTGCCAGCAGCTTAACTAGCGGGGGGAGAAACGAGCAGTACTTC
>TRBV5-6|TRBJ2-7|-|-
CASSPSGAEQYF
TGTGCCAGCAGCCCCTCTGGGGCCGAGCAGTACTTC